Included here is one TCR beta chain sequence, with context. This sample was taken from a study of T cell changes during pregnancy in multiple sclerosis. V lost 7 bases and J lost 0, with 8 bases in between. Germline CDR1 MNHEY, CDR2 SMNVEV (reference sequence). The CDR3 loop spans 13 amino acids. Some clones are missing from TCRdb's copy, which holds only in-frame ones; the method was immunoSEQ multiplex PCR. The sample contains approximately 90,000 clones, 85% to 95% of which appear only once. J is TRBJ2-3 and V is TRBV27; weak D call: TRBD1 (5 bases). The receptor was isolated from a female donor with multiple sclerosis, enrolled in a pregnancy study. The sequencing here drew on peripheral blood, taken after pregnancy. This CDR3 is CASKTVSTDTQYF. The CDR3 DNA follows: TGTGCCAGCAAGACAGTCAGCACAGATACGCAGTATTTT.